The 23 T cell receptor beta chains in this list originate from one sample, sequenced in a study of PD-L1 blockade in urothelial cancer. Time point in this sample: pretreatment peripheral blood. TCRdb's table, derived via immunoSEQ multiplex PCR, lists solely in-frame clones and lacks some. The data contain tens of thousands of clones, about 86% of them singletons. The specimen was PBMCs, collected around atezolizumab (anti-PD-L1) treatment. Receptor source: a man in his 70s with urothelial cancer.

V gene TRBV5-4 combines with J gene TRBJ2-3; 9 nucleotides align to TRBD2. J lost 2 bases, V lost 7 bases, and 11 bases had no gene match. The CDR3 loop spans 16 amino acids. Germline loops: CDR1 SGHNT, CDR2 YYREEE (reference sequence). CDR3 sequence reads: CASRGGLAGITDTQYF. The CDR3 DNA reads TGTGCCAGCCGCGGGGGGCTAGCGGGAATCACAGATACGCAGTATTTT.

V and J are TRBV30 and TRBJ2-7; the D gene is possibly TRBD1 (5 bases). CDR3 length equals 15 residues. CDR1 is GTSNPN, CDR2 SVGIG, per germline (reference sequence). Trimming shortened V by 0 bases and J by 2 bases, and 14 bases separated the two germline ends. The CDR3 loop reads CAWSVPREITYEQYF. The CDR3 DNA is TGTGCCTGGAGTGTACCCAGGGAAATTACCTACGAGCAGTACTTC.

This sequence joins TRBV2 and TRBJ2-7, with 7 bases that match TRBD2. The CDR3 runs 14 residues. Per germline, CDR1 SNHLY and CDR2 FYNNEI. Germline trimming cut 6 bases from V and 7 bases from J; bases unmatched to any gene: 12. CDR3 in DNA: TGTGCCAGCAGAGAGGGGACTACCGTGGGGGAGCAGTACTTC. As protein: CASREGTTVGEQYF.

The chain has TRBV7-6 and TRBJ1-3; weak D call: TRBD1 (6 bases). CDR1 and CDR2 (germline): SGHVS, FNYEAQ. The CDR3 totals 16 residues. The V end lost 0 bases, the J end lost 1 base, and 10 bases lay between the germline ends. CDR3 protein: CASSLAGGPSGNTIYF. DNA for the CDR3: TGTGCCAGCAGCTTAGCGGGGGGGCCATCTGGAAACACCATATATTTT.

This clone has a single count. The chain uses TRBV2 and TRBJ2-1; 9 nucleotides agree with TRBD2. CDR3 length: 15 amino acids. Germline loops: CDR1 SNHLY, CDR2 FYNNEI. V lost 6 bases to trimming and J lost 0 bases; unmatched junction nucleotides: 3. The CDR3: CASSVTSGSYNEQFF. The CDR3 DNA sequence: TGTGCCAGCAGCGTGACTAGCGGCTCCTACAATGAGCAGTTCTTC.

The chain employs TRBV5-1 and TRBJ2-1; D is possibly TRBD1 (5 bases). The germline V and J ends were trimmed by 0 bases and 7 bases, with 17 bases remaining between them. Germline-derived CDR1 and CDR2 are SGHRS and YFSETQ. The CDR3 runs 16 residues. The CDR3 DNA reads as TGCGCCAGCAGCTTGGATTGGGGCCTTTCACCGAATGAGCAGTTCTTC. Translated, it gives CASSLDWGLSPNEQFF.

The genes are TRBV5-1 and TRBJ2-3; D possibly corresponds to TRBD2 (5 bases). This CDR3 comprises 14 residues. Germline V CDR1 and CDR2: SGHRS, YFSETQ. Between the trimmed V and J ends, which lost 3 bases and 4 bases, there was a span of 12 bases. CDR3 coding DNA: TGCGCCAGCAGCTCGTTCCGGGGAGCAGATACGCAGTATTTT. Translation: CASSSFRGADTQYF.

The chain is built from TRBV14 and TRBJ2-1; no firm D call. Deletions cut 1 base from V and 4 bases from J, with 14 bases between. This CDR3 contains 16 residues. Germline V gene lookup returns CDR1 SGHDN and CDR2 FVKESK. For the CDR3, the DNA is TGTGCCAGCAGCCAAGGGCAGGTAATACAATACAATGAGCAGTTCTTC. It specifies CASSQGQVIQYNEQFF.

The rearrangement links TRBV6-6 to TRBJ1-3; D may be TRBD1 (5 bases). The V end lost 6 bases, the J end lost 2 bases, and 11 bases lay between the germline ends. From germline, CDR1 is MNHNY and CDR2 SVGAGI (reference sequence). CDR3 length equals 14 residues. The CDR3 DNA reads TGTGCCAGCAGCTCGGGGGGGACTGGAAACACCATATATTTT. It specifies CASSSGGTGNTIYF.

The CDR3 DNA reads TGTGCCGGCCGGGACAGGGGGTTCCACGAGCAGTACTTC. This codes for CAGRDRGFHEQYF. V is TRBV6-1 and J is TRBJ2-7; 11 bases line up with TRBD1. The CDR3 covers 13 residues. Germline CDR1 and CDR2: MNHNS and SASEGT. The J segment lost 5 bases and the V segment lost 11 bases, leaving 8 bases of the junction unmatched.

This chain links TRBV7-9 with TRBJ1-2, with TRBD1 as a possible D gene (5 bases). This CDR3 comprises 14 residues. Trimming took 5 bases from V and 4 from J, leaving 14 bases between them. Looked up from germline, CDR1 is SEHNR and CDR2 is FQNEAQ (reference sequence). CDR3 bases: TGTGCCAGCAGCCCTGCTGACAGCAGCTATGGCTACACCTTC. Its protein is CASSPADSSYGYTF.

This rearrangement joins TRBV7-9 to TRBJ1-3; no reliable D call. CDR1 and CDR2 from the germline V gene are SEHNR and FQNEAQ (reference sequence). The CDR3 covers 14 residues. The V gene lost 1 base and the J gene lost 0 bases, with 4 bases spanning the gap. The CDR3 coding sequence is TGTGCCAGCAGCTTAGGTCTCTCTGGAAACACCATATATTTT. Its protein product is CASSLGLSGNTIYF.

The chain uses TRBV28 and TRBJ2-4, with D unresolved. The length of the CDR3 is 15 residues. Trimming shortened V by 5 bases and J by 0 bases, and 11 bases separated the two germline ends. CDR1 is MDHEN, CDR2 SYDVKM, per germline. The CDR3 is CASSQFLVAKNIQYF. CDR3 in DNA: TGTGCCAGCAGTCAGTTTCTCGTAGCCAAAAACATTCAGTACTTC.

V is TRBV5-1 and J is TRBJ1-2; weak D call: TRBD1 (5 bases). Trimming took 0 bases from V and 4 from J, leaving 7 bases between them. Germline values: CDR1 SGHRS, CDR2 YFSETQ. There are 13 residues in the CDR3. CDR3 nucleotide sequence: TGCGCCAGCAGCTTGGAACAGGCCTATGGCTACACCTTC. The encoded protein is CASSLEQAYGYTF.

This chain uses TRBV4-1 with TRBJ1-1, with 11 bases aligning to TRBD1. The CDR3 runs to 18 residues. The V and J ends lost 2 bases and 0 bases, in that order; junction bases with no gene match: 8. Germline V gene sequence: CDR1 MGHRA, CDR2 YSYEKL. CDR3 DNA sequence: TGCGCCAGCAGCCAACCCGGACAGGGGGCCTGGCTGAACACTGAAGCTTTCTTT. Residues: CASSQPGQGAWLNTEAFF.

This chain uses TRBV6-6 with TRBJ2-1, with 12 bases matching TRBD2. After removal of 2 bases from V and 8 bases from J, the junction contained 1 base not matched to a gene. The CDR3 totals 14 residues. From germline, CDR1 is MNHNY and CDR2 SVGAGI (reference sequence). CDR3 nucleotides: TGTGCCAGCAGTTACCCTAGCGGGAGGGATGAGCAGTTCTTC. Translation: CASSYPSGRDEQFF.

The rearrangement uses TRBV19 and TRBJ2-7, with 7 bases lining up with TRBD1. The V and J ends lost 5 bases and 0 bases, in that order; junction bases with no gene match: 10. In germline, CDR1 is LNHDA, CDR2 SQIVND (reference sequence). This CDR3 contains 16 residues. The CDR3 loop reads CASSPDRASRSYEQYF. The CDR3 DNA is TGTGCCAGTAGTCCTGACAGGGCGTCTCGCTCCTACGAGCAGTACTTC.

This chain connects TRBV5-1 to TRBJ1-2; a possible D gene is TRBD1 (5 bases). Germline-derived CDR1 and CDR2 are SGHRS and YFSETQ. The length of the CDR3 is 13 residues. The ends were cut back, 4 bases at V and 7 bases at J, with 14 bases in the middle. CDR3 in DNA: TGCGCCAGCAGCCCGGGGGGTCAGAGTGGCTACACCTTC. Amino acid sequence: CASSPGGQSGYTF.

The CDR3 spells CASSPRDSETQYF. The CDR3 coding sequence is TGTGCCAGCTCACCAAGGGACTCCGAGACCCAGTACTTC. This sequence joins TRBV18 and TRBJ2-5, with D possibly being TRBD2 (6 bases). Germline loops: CDR1 KGHSH, CDR2 LQKENI. The V end was cut by 2 bases, the J end by 5 bases, with 9 bases between. The length of the CDR3 is 13 residues.

The chain carries TRBV4-1 and TRBJ2-1; 10 positions agree with TRBD2. CDR3 length equals 17 residues. Germline V gives CDR1 MGHRA, CDR2 YSYEKL. Trimming took 5 bases from V and 3 from J; bases not matched to a gene: 10. The CDR3 here is CASSSHLAGASYNEQFF. The CDR3 DNA sequence: TGCGCCAGCAGCTCTCACCTAGCGGGGGCGAGCTACAATGAGCAGTTCTTC.

The gene calls are TRBV5-4 and TRBJ2-7, with 7 bases matching TRBD1. V was clipped by 2 bases and J by 5 bases; unmatched bases: 7. The CDR3 sequence is 14 residues long. Germline lookup yields CDR1 SGHNT and CDR2 YYREEE (reference sequence). The chain's CDR3 is CASSFRQGRDEQYF. The CDR3 DNA is TGTGCCAGCAGCTTCCGACAGGGAAGGGACGAGCAGTACTTC.

This rearrangement joins TRBV19 to TRBJ2-1; maybe TRBD1 (6 bases). Germline loops: CDR1 LNHDA, CDR2 SQIVND (reference sequence). CDR3 length: 15 amino acids. Deletions cut 3 bases from V and 7 bases from J, with 16 bases between. The CDR3 sequence is CASSMQSRGGNEQFF. CDR3 coding DNA: TGTGCCAGTAGTATGCAAAGCAGGGGTGGGAATGAGCAGTTCTTC.

This clone was picked up one time. The chain has TRBV7-6 and TRBJ2-2; D gene unclear. Trimming shortened V by 5 bases and J by 5 bases, and 18 bases separated the two germline ends. The length of the CDR3 is 16 residues. CDR1 is SGHVS and CDR2 is FNYEAQ in the germline V gene. The CDR3 coding sequence is TGTGCCAGCAGCCCAAGCCCCTCTGTAGTAACCGGGGAGCTGTTTTTT. Residues: CASSPSPSVVTGELFF.